Presented here are 31 T cell receptor beta chains from one specimen sequenced in a study of cytotoxic CD8 clonotypes in ibrutinib-treated CLL. The repertoire was sequenced with immunoSEQ multiplex PCR; TCRdb's copy has only in-frame clones and lacks some. The table has around 310,000 clones, roughly 79% seen once. The specimen was PBMCs, collected before ibrutinib treatment. Source of these receptors: a human donor with chronic lymphocytic leukemia.

V and J are TRBV11-2 and TRBJ2-2; unclear D gene. The V and J ends lost 1 base and 7 bases respectively, with 16 bases between them. Germline V CDR1 and CDR2: SGHAT, FQNNGV. The CDR3 length is 16 residues. The CDR3: CASSLANGKPHGELFF. In DNA, the CDR3 is TGTGCCAGCAGCTTAGCTAATGGAAAACCCCACGGGGAGCTGTTTTTT.

The chain couples TRBV7-9 to TRBJ2-4; 9 bases match TRBD1. This CDR3 is built from 14 residues. After removal of 4 bases from V and 8 bases from J, the junction contained 6 bases not matched to a gene. Germline values: CDR1 SEHNR, CDR2 FQNEAQ (reference sequence). The CDR3 DNA reads TGTGCCAGCAGCTCGCCGGGACAGGGCTACATTCAGTACTTC. Encoded protein: CASSSPGQGYIQYF. The full variable domain, in which reference TRBV7-9 and TRBJ2-4 provide the parts outside the CDR3, is DTGVSQNPRHKITKRGQNVTFRCDPISEHNRLYWYRQTLGQGPEFLTYFQNEAQLEKSRLLSDRFSAERPKGSFSTLEIQRTEQGDSAMYLCASSSPGQGYIQYFGAGTRLSVL.

This clone was seen just once. The chain has TRBV18 and TRBJ2-7; D call uncertain. The CDR3 covers 13 residues. Trimming cost V 4 bases and J 5 bases, with 12 bases left between them. From germline, CDR1 is KGHSH and CDR2 LQKENI. The CDR3 region is CASSLFDADEQYF. The CDR3 nucleotides are TGTGCCAGCTCACTATTCGACGCGGACGAGCAGTACTTC.

The genes are TRBV7-9 and TRBJ2-7; 7 nucleotides agree with TRBD2. V trimming: 3 bases; J trimming: 3 bases; junction bases outside the gene matches: 11. Germline loops: CDR1 SEHNR, CDR2 FQNEAQ (reference sequence). CDR3 length: 16 amino acids. CDR3 protein: CASSLALGEGLYEQYF. In nucleotides, the CDR3 is TGTGCCAGCAGCTTGGCCCTGGGGGAGGGCCTCTACGAGCAGTACTTC. The whole variable domain, filled in from reference TRBV7-9 and TRBJ2-7, reads DTGVSQNPRHKITKRGQNVTFRCDPISEHNRLYWYRQTLGQGPEFLTYFQNEAQLEKSRLLSDRFSAERPKGSFSTLEIQRTEQGDSAMYLCASSLALGEGLYEQYFGPGTRLTVT.

The genes are TRBV28 and TRBJ1-1; D is perhaps TRBD1 (6 bases). CDR1 and CDR2 (germline): MDHEN, SYDVKM. Deletions cut 5 bases from V and 3 bases from J, with 22 bases between. CDR3 length: 17 amino acids. The CDR3 is CASSPLSGGARDTEAFF. The CDR3 DNA reads TGTGCCAGCAGTCCCCTTAGTGGGGGGGCTCGCGACACTGAAGCTTTCTTT.

The chain employs TRBV9 and TRBJ2-7; unclear D gene. V lost 0 bases, J lost 3 bases, and 7 bases lay in between. This CDR3 spans 13 amino acids. Germline V CDR1 and CDR2: SGDLS, YYNGEE. The CDR3 DNA is TGTGCCAGCAGCGTAGTATCGGGCTACGAGCAGTACTTC. Translating it yields CASSVVSGYEQYF.

This clone was counted at least ten times. The rearrangement links TRBV4-2 to TRBJ2-1; 7 nucleotides line up with TRBD2. CDR1 is LGHNA, CDR2 YNFKEQ, per germline. V shed 1 base, J shed 5 bases, and the junction held 11 bases outside the gene matches. CDR3 length: 17 residues. The CDR3 sequence: CASSQVHASGLDNEQFF. CDR3 coding DNA: TGTGCCAGCAGCCAAGTACATGCTAGCGGACTTGACAATGAGCAGTTCTTC.

The V call is TRBV27, the J call TRBJ1-1, with no clear D. Trimming pared 5 bases from V and 0 bases from J, leaving 7 bases between. The length of the CDR3 is 13 residues. The V gene's germline CDR1 is MNHEY and CDR2 SMNVEV (reference sequence). The CDR3 sequence is CASSGNMNTEAFF. CDR3 coding DNA: TGTGCCAGCAGTGGGAACATGAACACTGAAGCTTTCTTT.

The CDR3 loop is CASSETGNMGGELFF. CDR3 coding DNA: TGTGCCAGCAGTGAGACTGGAAATATGGGCGGGGAGCTGTTTTTT. This rearrangement joins TRBV21-1 to TRBJ2-2; the DNA was not used to check the table's D call, TRBD2. TRBV21-1 is given as a pseudogene. The CDR3 extends over 15 amino acids.

The chain links TRBV5-1 to TRBJ2-5, with unresolved D. The V end lost 3 bases, the J end lost 0 bases, and 0 bases lay between the germline ends. Germline V gives CDR1 SGHRS, CDR2 YFSETQ. This CDR3 is 11 amino acids long. The DNA of the CDR3 is TGCGCCAGCAGCTACCAAGAGACCCAGTACTTC. This translates into CASSYQETQYF. Variable domain in full (rest from reference TRBV5-1 and TRBJ2-5): KAGVTQTPRYLIKTRGQQVTLSCSPISGHRSVSWYQQTPGQGLQFLFEYFSETQRNKGNFPGRFSGRQFSNSRSEMNVSTLELGDSALYLCASSYQETQYFGPGTRLLVL.

The chain joins TRBV10-3 to TRBJ1-5; D is ambiguous. Trimming took off 5 bases at V and 3 bases at J, with 14 bases between the two ends. The CDR3 totals 15 residues. Germline values: CDR1 ENHRY, CDR2 SYGVKD. CDR3 coding DNA: TGTGCCATCAGTCCGTCTCTGGGAAACAATCAGCCCCAGCATTTT. This sequence encodes CAISPSLGNNQPQHF.

The rearrangement uses TRBV7-9 and TRBJ1-2; the D is unclear. Looked up from germline, CDR1 is SEHNR and CDR2 is FQNEAQ (reference sequence). The CDR3 spans 15 residues. Trimming pared 2 bases from V and 6 bases from J, leaving 16 bases between. The CDR3 bases are TGTGCCAGCAGCTTAATGGATCTTGTTTCGCATGGCTACACCTTC. As protein: CASSLMDLVSHGYTF.

The chain has TRBV11-2 and TRBJ1-1, with TRBD1 as a possible D gene (6 bases). Germline V gene data show CDR1 as SGHAT and CDR2 as FQNNGV. The CDR3 runs 13 residues. V was shortened by 6 bases and J by 1 base, with 9 bases between the two germline ends. CDR3 sequence reads: CASSATGNTEAFF. CDR3 bases: TGTGCCAGCAGTGCGACAGGGAACACTGAAGCTTTCTTT.

The rearrangement joins TRBV7-3 to TRBJ2-7; D gene uncertain. Trimming pared 3 bases from V and 3 bases from J, leaving 9 bases between. There are 13 residues in the CDR3. Germline CDR1 is SGHTA and CDR2 is FQGTGA. CDR3 protein: CASSLERNYEQYF. Here the CDR3 DNA reads TGTGCCAGCAGCTTGGAGAGAAACTACGAGCAGTACTTC.

V usage is TRBV5-1 and J usage is TRBJ2-5; D is uncertain. V was trimmed by 4 bases and J by 4 bases, leaving 11 bases between them. Germline CDR1 SGHRS, CDR2 YFSETQ. CDR3 size: 13 residues. The CDR3 sequence: CASSSITGETQYF. The CDR3 DNA follows: TGCGCCAGCAGCAGCATCACCGGAGAGACCCAGTACTTC.

V gene TRBV21-1 combines with J gene TRBJ2-7; the table's D call, TRBD1, has no DNA check behind it. TRBV21-1 is shown as a pseudogene. This CDR3 has 14 amino acids. The CDR3 DNA follows: TGTGCCAGCAGCAACCCGGGACAGGTCTACGAGCAGTACTTC. Its protein product is CASSNPGQVYEQYF.

As regards this clone: No conserved phenylalanine or tryptophan is present at the end of the CDR3, so a read error is the likely explanation. The chain links TRBV6-5 to TRBJ1-2, with D uncertain. Trimming removed 7 bases at V and 6 bases at J, with 15 bases between. The CDR3 has 13 residues. CDR1 is MNHEY and CDR2 is SVGAGI in the germline V gene. In nucleotides, the CDR3 is TGTGCCAGCATCAAGAAAGGGCGGGATGGCTACACCCTC. Protein product: CASIKKGRDGYTL.

The chain joins TRBV5-6 to TRBJ2-3; 12 positions agree with TRBD1. CDR1 SGHDT and CDR2 YYEEEE come from the germline V gene. Trimming removed 3 bases from V and 3 bases from J; junction bases left unmatched: 2. The CDR3 loop spans 15 amino acids. The CDR3 region is CASSWDRGRTDTQYF. Written as DNA, the CDR3 is TGTGCCAGCAGCTGGGACAGGGGGCGGACAGATACGCAGTATTTT.

This chain joins TRBV6-1 and TRBJ2-1; no clear D. Germline assignment: CDR1 MNHNS and CDR2 SASEGT. V was trimmed by 2 bases and J by 10 bases, leaving 6 bases between them. The CDR3 is 11 residues long. The CDR3 spells CASSEYREQFF. DNA of the CDR3: TGTGCCAGCAGTGAATATCGGGAGCAGTTCTTC.

The chain is built from TRBV29-1 and TRBJ2-2; 9 positions agree with TRBD1. CDR1 SQVTM and CDR2 ANQGSEA come from the germline V gene. V was clipped by 5 bases and J by 6 bases; unmatched bases: 7. The CDR3 is made up of 14 amino acids. The CDR3 DNA is TGCAGCGTTCAGGGACAGGGAATCGCCGGGGAGCTGTTTTTT. Its protein is CSVQGQGIAGELFF.

The chain links TRBV9 to TRBJ2-5; D gene unclear. Germline V gene data show CDR1 as SGDLS and CDR2 as YYNGEE. With 2 bases removed from V and 5 bases from J, the gap between germline ends came to 16 bases. The CDR3 consists of 15 residues. DNA of the CDR3: TGTGCCAGCAGCGTCTTCGTCGGCGAGAGGGAGACCCAGTACTTC. It codes for CASSVFVGERETQYF.

This clone was seen only a few times. V usage is TRBV30 and J usage is TRBJ2-1, with D possibly called TRBD1 or TRBD2 (6 bases each). This CDR3 has 15 residues. Trimming cost V 7 bases and J 9 bases, with 25 bases left between them. The germline gives CDR1 GTSNPN, CDR2 SVGIG (reference sequence). As DNA, the CDR3 is TGTGCCTTAGGGGGGTGGCTAGTAGGAGATCGTGAGCAGTTCTTC. Translated: CALGGWLVGDREQFF.

The rearrangement uses TRBV7-9 and TRBJ2-7, with D perhaps matching TRBD1 (5 bases). V was trimmed by 5 bases and J by 0 bases, leaving 14 bases between them. The CDR3 covers 15 residues. Germline V gene data show CDR1 as SEHNR and CDR2 as FQNEAQ (reference sequence). CDR3 residues: CASSRTGGASYEQYF. The CDR3 DNA follows: TGTGCCAGCAGCCGAACAGGCGGCGCCTCCTACGAGCAGTACTTC.

The chain combines TRBV27 with TRBJ2-5, with TRBD1 matching over 9 bases. The CDR3 totals 15 residues. V trimming: 5 bases; J trimming: 5 bases; junction bases outside the gene matches: 9. Germline CDR1 MNHEY, CDR2 SMNVEV (reference sequence). The CDR3 DNA sequence: TGTGCCAGCAGTCGGCTGGGGACAGGGAGGGAGACCCAGTACTTC. Translated: CASSRLGTGRETQYF.

This clone was counted once. The CDR3, as DNA: TGTGCCAGCTCACCAAGTTATTGGACAGATTTTCTCGACACTGAAGCTTTCTTT. Translated, it gives CASSPSYWTDFLDTEAFF. The chain has TRBV18 and TRBJ1-1, with a possible D match to TRBD1 (6 bases). This CDR3 has 18 amino acids. Trimming took off 2 bases at V and 3 bases at J, with 22 bases between the two ends. Germline assignment: CDR1 KGHSH and CDR2 LQKENI. Full variable domain (missing parts from reference TRBV18 and TRBJ1-1): NAGVMQNPRHLVRRRGQEARLRCSPMKGHSHVYWYRQLPEEGLKFMVYLQKENIIDESGMPKERFSAEFPKEGPSILRIQQVVRGDSAAYFCASSPSYWTDFLDTEAFFGQGTRLTVV.

The chain employs TRBV20-1 and TRBJ2-1; maybe TRBD1 (6 bases). The CDR3 sequence is 11 residues long. The V end lost 5 bases, the J end lost 9 bases, and 11 bases lay between the germline ends. Germline CDR1 DFQATT, CDR2 SNEGSKA (reference sequence). CDR3 residues: CSASGVREQFF. CDR3 nucleotide sequence: TGCAGTGCTTCAGGGGTTCGTGAGCAGTTCTTC.

The chain has TRBV19 and TRBJ2-1, with 8 nucleotides matching TRBD1. The CDR3 extends over 14 amino acids. The germline V gene has CDR1 LNHDA and CDR2 SQIVND (reference sequence). Losses at the gene ends were 5 bases for V and 3 bases for J; bases not matched to a gene: 3. DNA for the CDR3: TGTGCCAGTAGTTCAGGGGGCGACTACAATGAGCAGTTCTTC. This codes for CASSSGGDYNEQFF. The variable domain in full, with the rest retrieved from reference TRBV19 and TRBJ2-1, is DGGITQSPKYLFRKEGQNVTLSCEQNLNHDAMYWYRQDPGQGLRLIYYSQIVNDFQKGDIAEGYSVSREKKESFPLTVTSAQKNPTAFYLCASSSGGDYNEQFFGPGTRLTVL.

The chain recombines TRBV20-1 with TRBJ2-1; no reliable D call. Trimming pared 0 bases from V and 11 bases from J, leaving 8 bases between. CDR1 and CDR2 from the germline V gene are DFQATT and SNEGSKA (reference sequence). This CDR3 region has 11 residues. CDR3 in amino acids: CSARDDRKQFF. The DNA of the CDR3 is TGCAGTGCTAGAGATGACCGAAAGCAGTTCTTC.

The chain has TRBV7-9 and TRBJ2-4, with D unclear. Germline lookup yields CDR1 SEHNR and CDR2 FQNEAQ (reference sequence). Trimming left V 1 base short and J 4 bases short, with 2 bases between. The CDR3 contains 12 residues. CDR3: CASSLDKNIQYF. CDR3 in DNA: TGTGCCAGCAGCTTAGATAAAAACATTCAGTACTTC.

The chain links TRBV18 to TRBJ1-1; D perhaps matches TRBD1 (5 bases). The V end lost 6 bases, the J end lost 1 base, and 18 bases lay between the germline ends. CDR3 length: 16 residues. The germline V gene encodes CDR1 KGHSH and CDR2 LQKENI. CDR3 coding DNA: TGTGCCAGCTCCCTTAGGGACTTGACCGGGAACACTGAAGCTTTCTTT. Residues: CASSLRDLTGNTEAFF.

The J gene is TRBJ2-7, the V gene TRBV30; TRBD1 or TRBD2 may be the D gene (6 bases each). Germline assignment: CDR1 GTSNPN and CDR2 SVGIG (reference sequence). The CDR3 extends over 14 amino acids. Trimming shortened V by 0 bases and J by 2 bases, and 11 bases separated the two germline ends. The CDR3 here is CAWSVGGGTYEQYF. The CDR3 nucleotides read TGTGCCTGGAGTGTAGGAGGGGGGACCTACGAGCAGTACTTC.